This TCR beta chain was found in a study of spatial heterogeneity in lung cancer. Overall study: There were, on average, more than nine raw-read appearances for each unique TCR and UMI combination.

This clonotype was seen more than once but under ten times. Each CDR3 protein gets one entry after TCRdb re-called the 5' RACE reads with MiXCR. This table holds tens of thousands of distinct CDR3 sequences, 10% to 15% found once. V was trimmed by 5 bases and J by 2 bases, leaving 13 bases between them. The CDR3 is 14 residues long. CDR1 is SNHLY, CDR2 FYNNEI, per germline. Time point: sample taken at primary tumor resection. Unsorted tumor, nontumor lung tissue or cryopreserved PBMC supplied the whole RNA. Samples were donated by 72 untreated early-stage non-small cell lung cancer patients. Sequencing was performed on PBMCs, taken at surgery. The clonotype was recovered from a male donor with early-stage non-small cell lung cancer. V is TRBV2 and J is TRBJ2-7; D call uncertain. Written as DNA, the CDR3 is TGTGCCAGCAGTCCCCGGGCCGCAACCTACGAGCAGTACTTC. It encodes CASSPRAATYEQYF.